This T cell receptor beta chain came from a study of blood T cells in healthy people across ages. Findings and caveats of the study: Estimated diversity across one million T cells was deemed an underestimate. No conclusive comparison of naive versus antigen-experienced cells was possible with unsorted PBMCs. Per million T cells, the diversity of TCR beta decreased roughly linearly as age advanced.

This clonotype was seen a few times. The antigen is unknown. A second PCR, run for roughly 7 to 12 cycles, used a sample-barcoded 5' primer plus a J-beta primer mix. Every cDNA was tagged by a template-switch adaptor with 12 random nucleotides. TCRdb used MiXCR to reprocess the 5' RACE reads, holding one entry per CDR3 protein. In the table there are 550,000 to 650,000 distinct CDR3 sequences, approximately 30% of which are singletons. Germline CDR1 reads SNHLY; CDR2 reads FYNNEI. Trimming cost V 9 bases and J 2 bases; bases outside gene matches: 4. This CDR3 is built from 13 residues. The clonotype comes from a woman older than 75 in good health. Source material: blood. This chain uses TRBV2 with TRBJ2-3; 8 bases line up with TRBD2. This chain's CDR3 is CARKRGYTDTQYF. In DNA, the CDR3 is TGTGCCAGAAAGCGGGGGTACACAGATACGCAGTATTTT.